This T cell receptor (beta chain) was captured by sequencing in a study of shared clonotypes between healthy human individuals. With respect to this clone: Its antigen is still unknown.

Study-level findings and limits: An anticipated effect of sequencing depth on clonotype sharing among donors was recognized.

Donors were healthy HIV-negative adults without recent acute infections or vaccinations. CDR1 and CDR2 from the germline V gene are SGHNT and YYREEE (reference sequence). There are 16 residues in the CDR3. Trimming cost V 3 bases and J 2 bases, with 17 bases left between them. Libraries were prepared by immunoSEQ multiplex PCR; TCRdb keeps only in-frame clonotypes and omits some of them. Among about half a million clones listed, more than 65% were seen once. The chain combines TRBV5-4 with TRBJ2-5; D possibly corresponds to TRBD2 (6 bases). Sequencing was performed on PBMCs. The clonotype was recovered from a woman aged 40 to 50 in good health. Some clones in this sample may be carry-over from other donors' samples. The CDR3: CASSSRSLAYQETQYF. CDR3 DNA: TGTGCCAGCAGCTCCCGAAGCCTAGCGTATCAAGAGACCCAGTACTTC. Looking up the rest from reference TRBV5-4 and TRBJ2-5 gives the full variable domain: ETGVTQSPTHLIKTRGQQVTLRCSSQSGHNTVSWYQQALGQGPQFIFQYYREEENGRGNFPPRFSGLQFPNYSSELNVNALELDDSALYLCASSSRSLAYQETQYFGPGTRLLVL.